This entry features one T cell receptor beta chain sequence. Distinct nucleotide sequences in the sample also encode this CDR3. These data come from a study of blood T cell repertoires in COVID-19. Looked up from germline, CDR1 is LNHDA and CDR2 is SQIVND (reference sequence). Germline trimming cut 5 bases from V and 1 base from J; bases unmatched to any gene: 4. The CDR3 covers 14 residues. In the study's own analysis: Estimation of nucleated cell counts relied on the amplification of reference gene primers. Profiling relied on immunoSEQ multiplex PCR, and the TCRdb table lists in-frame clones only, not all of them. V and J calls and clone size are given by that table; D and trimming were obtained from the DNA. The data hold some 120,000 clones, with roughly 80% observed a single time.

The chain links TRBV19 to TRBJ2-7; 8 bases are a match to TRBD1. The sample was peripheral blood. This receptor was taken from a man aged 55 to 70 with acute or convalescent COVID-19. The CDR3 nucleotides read TGTGCCAGTAGTCCGGGACAGGTATCCTACGAGCAGTACTTC. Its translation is CASSPGQVSYEQYF. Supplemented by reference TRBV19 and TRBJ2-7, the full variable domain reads DGGITQSPKYLFRKEGQNVTLSCEQNLNHDAMYWYRQDPGQGLRLIYYSQIVNDFQKGDIAEGYSVSREKKESFPLTVTSAQKNPTAFYLCASSPGQVSYEQYFGPGTRLTVT.